This T cell receptor beta chain was retrieved from a study of blood T cell repertoires in COVID-19. Study as a whole: Spain, Italy and the United States supplied samples that represented acute and convalescent COVID-19.

The protocol was immunoSEQ multiplex PCR, while the TCRdb copy is restricted to in-frame clones and leaves out a portion. The profile shows 55,000 to 65,000 clones, roughly 87% of them singletons. Germline trimming cut 3 bases from V and 4 bases from J; bases unmatched to any gene: 3. The CDR3 consists of 14 residues. From germline, CDR1 is KGHSH and CDR2 LQKENI. Sequenced input: peripheral blood. The sequence was obtained from a man older than 75 in a cohort sampled during active COVID-19. V usage is TRBV18 and J usage is TRBJ1-2; 9 nucleotides match TRBD1. CDR3 sequence reads: CASSPGQGTYGYTF. For the CDR3, the DNA is TGTGCCAGCTCACCGGGACAGGGCACCTATGGCTACACCTTC.